This TCR beta chain appears in the sequencing data of a study of blood T cell repertoires in COVID-19. The wider study: Material from acute and convalescent COVID-19 was sourced from the United States, Italy and Spain. Sample material is recorded as cDNA or gDNA derived from T cells, B-cell-depleted T cells, or PBMCs.

The CDR3 consists of 17 residues. Unmatched junction bases numbered 13, after V lost 3 bases and J lost 4 bases. Germline CDR1 KGHSH, CDR2 LQKENI. As processed by the authors: Reference gene primer amplification gave nucleated cell count estimates. Sequenced by immunoSEQ multiplex PCR; TCRdb stores in-frame clones only, minus some. The V and J calls and clone size are taken from that table; D and trimming were inferred from the DNA. Altogether 450,000 to 500,000 clones are present, approximately 85% being singletons, with the ten largest covering 3% to 4%. This chain uses TRBV18 with TRBJ2-5, with 8 nucleotides matching TRBD1. The source of this sequence is a human donor in a cohort sampled during active COVID-19. The material sequenced was peripheral blood. CDR3 loop: CASSPTKQGVDPETQYF. As DNA, the CDR3 is TGTGCCAGCTCACCGACAAAACAGGGGGTGGATCCAGAGACCCAGTACTTC. Variable domain in full (rest from reference TRBV18 and TRBJ2-5): NAGVMQNPRHLVRRRGQEARLRCSPMKGHSHVYWYRQLPEEGLKFMVYLQKENIIDESGMPKERFSAEFPKEGPSILRIQQVVRGDSAAYFCASSPTKQGVDPETQYFGPGTRLLVL.